The 8 T cell receptor beta chains in this list originate from one sample, sequenced in a study of T cells in Graves' hyperthyroidism and ophthalmopathy. Amplification of TCR beta CDR3 regions was performed using RNA transcripts as template. A first-round RT-PCR of the TCR CDR3 used the HTBI primer set. TCRdb analysed the multiplex PCR reads with MiXCR anew, one entry per CDR3 protein. Of hundreds of thousands of distinct CDR3 sequences in the sample, roughly 37% are singletons; the top ten hold approximately 8.7%. Sequenced input: blood. Source of these receptors: a man aged 18 to 35 with Graves' hyperthyroidism.

There are a few counts of this clonotype. This sequence joins TRBV4-1 and TRBJ1-6, with a possible D match to TRBD1 (5 bases). Per germline, CDR1 MGHRA and CDR2 YSYEKL. The CDR3 runs to 17 residues. V was cut by 1 base and J by 7 bases, with 17 bases left in between. The DNA for the CDR3 is TGCGCCAGCAGCCAAGGACGAAGGTGGGGGGACAATTCACCCCTCCACTTT. Encoded protein: CASSQGRRWGDNSPLHF.

The chain carries TRBV20-1 and TRBJ1-6; unclear D gene. The CDR3 sequence is 15 residues long. Trimming removed 5 bases from V and 7 bases from J, with 18 bases in between. Germline V lookup: CDR1 DFQATT, CDR2 SNEGSKA (reference sequence). The CDR3 coding sequence is TGCAGTGCTCCGGCGCTGGGTTCGAGGAATTCACCCCTCCACTTT. It codes for CSAPALGSRNSPLHF.

The CDR3 region has the DNA TGTGCCAGCTCACCAAGTACGACAGGGGGAAGACAGCCCCAGCATTTT. It is translated as CASSPSTTGGRQPQHF. The chain combines TRBV19 with TRBJ1-5; 9 nucleotides match TRBD1. Germline assignment: CDR1 LNHDA and CDR2 SQIVND (reference sequence). J gave up 7 bases and V 9 bases, and 16 bases lay outside the gene matches. This CDR3 contains 16 residues.

This chain joins TRBV13 and TRBJ2-2; TRBD2 matches at 9 bases. The CDR3 covers 15 residues. Per germline, CDR1 PRHDT and CDR2 FYEKMQ (reference sequence). With V trimmed by 1 base and J by 8 bases, 5 bases remained unmatched. CDR3 loop: CASSLESSGMGELFF. The CDR3 coding sequence is TGTGCCAGCAGCTTAGAGTCTAGCGGGATGGGGGAGCTGTTTTTT.

This clonotype was counted a few times. The V and J genes are TRBV6-6 and TRBJ2-5, with D maybe TRBD2 (6 bases). Germline V gives CDR1 MNHNY, CDR2 SVGAGI (reference sequence). The V and J ends lost 7 bases and 4 bases respectively, with 13 bases between them. The CDR3 is made up of 13 amino acids. The CDR3 region has the DNA TGTGCCAGCATCCCAGCGGGTAGAGAGACCCAGTACTTC. Residues: CASIPAGRETQYF.

The chain combines TRBV29-1 with TRBJ2-5; perhaps D is TRBD1 or TRBD2 (5 bases each). V was pared by 3 bases and J by 4 bases, with 18 bases between. Germline V gene lookup returns CDR1 SQVTM and CDR2 ANQGSEA. This CDR3 is built from 15 residues. DNA of the CDR3: TGCAGCGTTGACGGTGTCGAGGGGTCGGTAGAGACCCAGTACTTC. This codes for CSVDGVEGSVETQYF. Full variable domain (missing parts from reference TRBV29-1 and TRBJ2-5): SAVISQKPSRDICQRGTSLTIQCQVDSQVTMMFWYRQQPGQSLTLIATANQGSEATYESGFVIDKFPISRPNLTFSTLTVSNMSPEDSSIYLCSVDGVEGSVETQYFGPGTRLLVL.

This clonotype was found many times. The CDR3 DNA is TGCAGTGCTAGTCTCAGGGCAGGGCAGCCCCAGCATTTT. Its protein product is CSASLRAGQPQHF. This rearrangement joins TRBV20-1 to TRBJ1-5; TRBD1 might be the D (5 bases). CDR3 length: 13 residues. Trimming took 3 bases from V and 7 from J, leaving 13 bases between them. The germline V gene encodes CDR1 DFQATT and CDR2 SNEGSKA (reference sequence).

Here the CDR3 DNA reads TGTGCCAGCAGCCACCCCGGACAGGGGAGCGAGCAGTACTTC. Amino acids: CASSHPGQGSEQYF. V usage is TRBV5-6 and J usage is TRBJ2-7; TRBD1 matches at 9 bases. V shed 4 bases and J 6 bases; nucleotides not matched to a gene: 8. Germline assignment: CDR1 SGHDT and CDR2 YYEEEE. The CDR3 totals 14 residues.